These 8 T cell receptor beta chains were all obtained from the same sample, sequenced in a study of blood T cell repertoires in COVID-19. Generated by immunoSEQ multiplex PCR, the TCRdb table keeps only in-frame clones and is missing some. The data contain about 79,000 clones, about 89% of them singletons. Sequenced sample: peripheral blood. These receptors all come from a man between 65 and 85 years old with active or convalescent COVID-19.

The V call is TRBV6-5, the J call TRBJ2-1; 7 bases are shared with TRBD1. Germline CDR1 is MNHEY and CDR2 is SVGAGI. Trimming took 6 bases from V and 2 from J; bases not matched to a gene: 7. The CDR3 is 15 amino acids. CDR3 protein: CASRLDRTPYNEQFF. DNA for the CDR3: TGTGCCAGCAGATTGGACAGGACACCCTACAATGAGCAGTTCTTC.

This clone was seen at least ten times. The gene calls are TRBV28 and TRBJ1-2; D gene unclear. Trimming shortened V by 9 bases and J by 7 bases, and 21 bases separated the two germline ends. Germline CDR1 MDHEN, CDR2 SYDVKM. The CDR3 is 14 amino acids. CDR3 coding DNA: TGTGCCAGTAACAGAGTCAGCACCAGGTCTGGCTACACCTTC. Its protein is CASNRVSTRSGYTF.

The chain carries TRBV18 and TRBJ1-2; 7 bases map to TRBD1. Germline lookup yields CDR1 KGHSH and CDR2 LQKENI. The junction had 2 bases not matched to a gene; V was cut back by 2 bases and J by 2 bases. The CDR3 contains 14 residues. The CDR3 sequence is CASSPTGENYGYTF. In nucleotides, the CDR3 is TGTGCCAGCTCACCAACAGGGGAGAACTATGGCTACACCTTC.

This rearrangement joins TRBV9 to TRBJ2-5; D is possibly TRBD1 (5 bases). Trimming stripped 0 bases from V and 5 bases from J, with 14 bases between. This CDR3 is 15 amino acids long. Germline lookup yields CDR1 SGDLS and CDR2 YYNGEE. The CDR3 protein is CASSVGPRVGETQYF. CDR3 in DNA: TGTGCCAGCAGCGTAGGTCCCAGGGTTGGGGAGACCCAGTACTTC.

The V and J genes are TRBV30 and TRBJ1-6; D call uncertain. Trimming left V 2 bases short and J 6 bases short, with 14 bases between. CDR1 and CDR2 from the germline V gene are GTSNPN and SVGIG (reference sequence). CDR3 length: 15 amino acids. CDR3 DNA sequence: TGTGCCTGGAGTCGGGTTGACCGGAGTAATTCACCCCTCCACTTT. It specifies CAWSRVDRSNSPLHF.

This clone was recorded only once. V is TRBV2 and J is TRBJ1-2, with a possible D match to TRBD1 (5 bases). Per germline, CDR1 SNHLY and CDR2 FYNNEI. The V end was cut by 4 bases, the J end by 7 bases, with 10 bases between. The CDR3 runs to 12 residues. This CDR3 reads CASSVRASGYTF. The DNA of the CDR3 is TGTGCCAGCAGTGTCAGGGCAAGTGGCTACACCTTC.

This chain joins TRBV27 and TRBJ2-1; 9 nucleotides line up with TRBD1. Germline V CDR1 and CDR2: MNHEY, SMNVEV (reference sequence). V was pared by 5 bases and J by 4 bases, with 9 bases of the junction left unmatched. CDR3 size: 16 residues. Here the CDR3 DNA reads TGTGCCAGCAGTCCCCAGGGACAGGGAGGTTACAATGAGCAGTTCTTC. Its translation: CASSPQGQGGYNEQFF.

The J gene is TRBJ1-1, the V gene TRBV29-1; a possible D gene is TRBD1 (6 bases). CDR1 is SQVTM and CDR2 is ANQGSEA in the germline V gene. The CDR3 covers 17 residues. Deletions cut 1 base from V and 0 bases from J, with 18 bases between. CDR3: CSVEARGRGGMNTEAFF. As DNA, the CDR3 is TGCAGCGTTGAAGCTCGGGGGCGCGGGGGAATGAACACTGAAGCTTTCTTT.